These T cell receptor beta chains were read from a single sample in a study of CD8 T cells in ankylosing spondylitis. One entry per CDR3 protein results from TCRdb running MiXCR on the 5' RACE reads. The table lists around 490,000 distinct CDR3 sequences, roughly 5.2% of them singletons. The specimen was blood, either unsorted or a sorted T cell fraction (not recorded which). These receptors came from a male donor with ankylosing spondylitis. CDR3s include the opening cysteine and the closing phenylalanine or tryptophan. A D gene is named only where the DNA matches it firmly. Rows give clone size only sometimes, using once, few, many, or a class for an expanded clone.

v_gene: TRBV20-1; j_gene: TRBJ2-5; d_gene: TRBD2; abundance: many; CDR3aa: CSALSSGGIGETQYF; CDR3nt: TGCAGTGCTCTAAGTAGCGGGGGAATCGGGGAGACCCAGTACTTC
v_gene: TRBV20-1; j_gene: TRBJ2-5; d_gene: TRBD1; abundance: few; CDR3aa: CSADGQGVRETQYF; CDR3nt: TGCAGTGCAGATGGACAGGGTGTAAGAGAGACCCAGTACTTC
v_gene: TRBV29-1; j_gene: TRBJ2-3; d_gene: NA; abundance: many; CDR3aa: CSVPLRFEGDTQYF; CDR3nt: TGCAGCGTTCCTCTCCGGTTTGAGGGAGATACGCAGTATTTT
v_gene: TRBV9; j_gene: TRBJ1-1; d_gene: TRBD1; abundance: many; CDR3aa: CASSATGGGTEAFF; CDR3nt: TGTGCCAGCAGCGCGACAGGGGGCGGCACTGAAGCTTTCTTT
v_gene: TRBV14; j_gene: TRBJ2-7; d_gene: NA; abundance: NA; CDR3aa: CASSQDLRSEQYF; CDR3nt: TGTGCCAGCAGCCAAGATCTACGGAGCGAGCAGTACTTC
v_gene: TRBV12-3/TRBV12-4; j_gene: TRBJ2-7; d_gene: NA; abundance: many; CDR3aa: CASSLVRPGEQYF; CDR3nt: TGTGCCAGCAGTTTAGTCCGTCCTGGGGAGCAGTACTTC
v_gene: TRBV20-1; j_gene: TRBJ2-1; d_gene: TRBD2; abundance: many; CDR3aa: CSARDTGGILDEQFF; CDR3nt: TGCAGTGCTAGAGATACGGGAGGGATTTTGGATGAGCAGTTCTTC
v_gene: TRBV6-1; j_gene: TRBJ2-1; d_gene: NA; abundance: many; CDR3aa: CASSPSDGEAVNEQFF; CDR3nt: TGTGCCAGCAGCCCCTCCGACGGCGAGGCCGTCAATGAGCAGTTCTTC
v_gene: TRBV7-9; j_gene: TRBJ2-3; d_gene: NA; abundance: many; CDR3aa: CASRFATDTQYF; CDR3nt: TGTGCCAGCAGATTCGCCACAGATACGCAGTATTTT
v_gene: TRBV9; j_gene: TRBJ2-3; d_gene: NA; abundance: many; CDR3aa: CASSANLRTGTDTQYF; CDR3nt: TGTGCCAGCAGCGCCAACCTAAGGACCGGCACAGATACGCAGTATTTT
v_gene: TRBV29-1; j_gene: TRBJ2-7; d_gene: NA; abundance: many; CDR3aa: CSVVSGFDEQYF; CDR3nt: TGCAGCGTTGTCAGTGGGTTCGACGAGCAGTACTTC
v_gene: TRBV7-2; j_gene: TRBJ2-3; d_gene: TRBD2; abundance: many; CDR3aa: CASSLDPSGGTQYF; CDR3nt: TGTGCCAGCAGCTTAGATCCTAGCGGGGGCACGCAGTATTTT
v_gene: TRBV7-9; j_gene: TRBJ2-5; d_gene: NA; abundance: many; CDR3aa: CASSSGGLETQYF; CDR3nt: TGTGCCAGCAGCTCAGGGGGGCTAGAGACCCAGTACTTC
v_gene: TRBV5-1; j_gene: TRBJ2-3; d_gene: NA; abundance: many; CDR3aa: CASSENIRTDTQYF; CDR3nt: TGCGCCAGCAGCGAAAACATAAGGACAGATACGCAGTATTTT
v_gene: TRBV12-3/TRBV12-4; j_gene: TRBJ1-5; d_gene: NA; abundance: many; CDR3aa: CASSPSRGALFLQGNQPQHF; CDR3nt: TGTGCCAGCAGTCCTTCGAGGGGCGCCCTTTTTCTCCAGGGCAATCAGCCCCAGCATTTT
v_gene: TRBV11-3; j_gene: TRBJ2-7; d_gene: NA; abundance: few; CDR3aa: CASSLVSVPLSRYEQYF; CDR3nt: TGTGCCAGCAGCTTAGTATCCGTCCCTCTGTCGCGTTACGAGCAGTACTTC
v_gene: TRBV7-8; j_gene: TRBJ2-5; d_gene: NA; abundance: few; CDR3aa: CAGAEQGFGAETQYF; CDR3nt: TGTGCCGGGGCCGAGCAAGGGTTTGGAGCGGAGACCCAGTACTTC
v_gene: TRBV5-1; j_gene: TRBJ2-1; d_gene: NA; abundance: many; CDR3aa: CASSYDRRMYNEQFF; CDR3nt: TGCGCCAGCAGCTACGACAGGAGGATGTACAATGAGCAGTTCTTC
v_gene: TRBV7-9; j_gene: TRBJ2-5; d_gene: TRBD1; abundance: many; CDR3aa: CASSLEDRDRVEETQYF; CDR3nt: TGTGCCAGCAGCTTAGAGGATAGGGACAGGGTAGAGGAGACCCAGTACTTC
v_gene: TRBV29-1; j_gene: TRBJ2-2; d_gene: TRBD2; abundance: many; CDR3aa: CSGLAGSGELFF; CDR3nt: TGCAGCGGGCTAGCGGGGTCCGGGGAGCTGTTTTTT
v_gene: TRBV27; j_gene: TRBJ2-1; d_gene: TRBD2; abundance: NA; CDR3aa: CASSPTSRGYNEQFF; CDR3nt: TGTGCCAGCAGTCCGACGTCGCGGGGGTACAATGAGCAGTTCTTC
v_gene: TRBV28; j_gene: TRBJ1-5; d_gene: TRBD1; abundance: many; CDR3aa: CASSLRTGYSNQPQHF; CDR3nt: TGTGCCAGCAGTTTGAGGACAGGGTATAGCAATCAGCCCCAGCATTTT
v_gene: TRBV7-9; j_gene: TRBJ1-3; d_gene: TRBD1; abundance: many; CDR3aa: CASSGRDSSGNTIYF; CDR3nt: TGTGCCAGCAGCGGCCGGGACAGCTCTGGAAACACCATATATTTT
v_gene: TRBV7-9; j_gene: TRBJ2-2; d_gene: NA; abundance: many; CDR3aa: CASSLAGAGELFF; CDR3nt: TGTGCCAGCAGCTTAGCTGGGGCCGGGGAGCTGTTTTTT
v_gene: TRBV7-9; j_gene: TRBJ2-1; d_gene: NA; abundance: NA; CDR3aa: CASSLAIRVSASEQFF; CDR3nt: TGTGCCAGCAGCTTAGCTATCAGGGTGAGTGCGAGTGAGCAGTTCTTC
v_gene: TRBV5-1; j_gene: TRBJ1-1; d_gene: NA; abundance: many; CDR3aa: CASSPGGGTEAFF; CDR3nt: TGCGCCAGCAGCCCGGGGGGGGGCACTGAAGCTTTCTTT
v_gene: TRBV18; j_gene: TRBJ2-1; d_gene: NA; abundance: many; CDR3aa: CASSPTGINEQFF; CDR3nt: TGTGCCAGCTCACCAACAGGGATTAATGAGCAGTTCTTC
v_gene: TRBV18; j_gene: TRBJ2-3; d_gene: TRBD1; abundance: many; CDR3aa: CASSPPGTGFTDTQYF; CDR3nt: TGTGCCAGCTCACCACCTGGGACAGGGTTCACAGATACGCAGTATTTT
v_gene: TRBV27; j_gene: TRBJ1-2; d_gene: NA; abundance: many; CDR3aa: CASSFGGRVSYGYTF; CDR3nt: TGTGCCAGCAGTTTTGGCGGGCGCGTAAGCTATGGCTACACCTTC
v_gene: TRBV6-2/TRBV6-3; j_gene: TRBJ2-7; d_gene: NA; abundance: many; CDR3aa: CASGRTLYEQYF; CDR3nt: TGTGCCAGTGGCCGGACTCTCTACGAGCAGTACTTC
v_gene: TRBV4-3; j_gene: TRBJ1-5; d_gene: NA; abundance: many; CDR3aa: CASSQELDQPQHF; CDR3nt: TGCGCCAGCAGCCAAGAGTTGGATCAGCCCCAGCATTTT
v_gene: TRBV5-1; j_gene: TRBJ2-5; d_gene: TRBD2; abundance: few; CDR3aa: CASSLLVASGTATQYF; CDR3nt: TGCGCCAGCAGCTTGTTGGTTGCTAGCGGAACCGCGACCCAGTACTTC
v_gene: TRBV5-4; j_gene: TRBJ2-1; d_gene: TRBD2; abundance: many; CDR3aa: CASSSQLAQTYNEQFF; CDR3nt: TGTGCCAGCAGTTCCCAACTAGCGCAAACCTACAATGAGCAGTTCTTC
v_gene: TRBV29-1; j_gene: TRBJ1-2; d_gene: NA; abundance: many; CDR3aa: CSSGGENYGYTF; CDR3nt: TGCAGCTCCGGGGGAGAGAACTATGGCTACACCTTC
v_gene: TRBV7-2; j_gene: TRBJ2-1; d_gene: NA; abundance: many; CDR3aa: CASSLGARVAYNEQFF; CDR3nt: TGTGCCAGCAGCTTAGGGGCCAGGGTTGCCTACAATGAGCAGTTCTTC
v_gene: TRBV28; j_gene: TRBJ1-2; d_gene: NA; abundance: many; CDR3aa: CASSLSGFGGYTF; CDR3nt: TGTGCCAGCAGTTTGAGCGGGTTTGGTGGCTACACCTTC
v_gene: TRBV3-1; j_gene: TRBJ1-5; d_gene: NA; abundance: many; CDR3aa: CASSQDVVAQPQHF; CDR3nt: TGTGCCAGCAGCCAAGACGTGGTGGCTCAGCCCCAGCATTTT
v_gene: TRBV7-9; j_gene: TRBJ2-3; d_gene: TRBD2; abundance: few; CDR3aa: CASSFGLAASTDTQYF; CDR3nt: TGTGCCAGCAGCTTCGGGCTAGCGGCTAGCACAGATACGCAGTATTTT
v_gene: TRBV12-3/TRBV12-4; j_gene: TRBJ1-3; d_gene: NA; abundance: many; CDR3aa: CASSFGRRSSGNTIYF; CDR3nt: TGTGCCAGCAGTTTTGGTCGGCGTTCCTCTGGAAACACCATATATTTT
v_gene: TRBV24-1; j_gene: TRBJ2-3; d_gene: TRBD2; abundance: many; CDR3aa: CATSDSPLAGYTDTQYF; CDR3nt: TGTGCCACCAGTGATTCCCCCCTAGCGGGGTACACAGATACGCAGTATTTT
v_gene: TRBV20-1; j_gene: TRBJ1-1; d_gene: NA; abundance: NA; CDR3aa: CSAVQSDGSAEAFF; CDR3nt: TGCAGTGCTGTTCAGTCTGACGGGAGTGCTGAAGCTTTCTTT
v_gene: TRBV4-2; j_gene: TRBJ1-2; d_gene: NA; abundance: many; CDR3aa: CASSQDRPSPLGYTF; CDR3nt: TGTGCCAGCAGCCAAGATCGGCCCAGCCCCCTTGGCTACACCTTC
v_gene: TRBV29-1; j_gene: TRBJ2-2; d_gene: NA; abundance: many; CDR3aa: CSVSRTAEAGELFF; CDR3nt: TGCAGCGTTTCTCGGACAGCGGAGGCCGGGGAGCTGTTTTTT
v_gene: TRBV20-1; j_gene: TRBJ1-4; d_gene: TRBD1; abundance: many; CDR3aa: CSAPGQGGEKLFF; CDR3nt: TGCAGTGCACCTGGACAGGGCGGAGAAAAACTGTTTTTT
v_gene: TRBV18; j_gene: TRBJ2-2; d_gene: TRBD1; abundance: few; CDR3aa: CASSTQGLNTGELFF; CDR3nt: TGTGCCAGCTCAACACAGGGGTTGAACACCGGGGAGCTGTTTTTT
v_gene: TRBV9; j_gene: TRBJ2-5; d_gene: TRBD2; abundance: NA; CDR3aa: CASSVASGSVPETQYF; CDR3nt: TGTGCCAGCAGCGTAGCTAGCGGGAGTGTACCAGAGACCCAGTACTTC
v_gene: TRBV5-1; j_gene: TRBJ1-2; d_gene: TRBD1; abundance: many; CDR3aa: CASSFRPRDREDGYTF; CDR3nt: TGCGCCAGCAGCTTTAGGCCCCGGGACAGGGAAGATGGCTACACCTTC
v_gene: TRBV7-3; j_gene: TRBJ2-3; d_gene: TRBD1; abundance: many; CDR3aa: CASSYGTGLDTQYF; CDR3nt: TGTGCCAGCAGCTACGGGACAGGGTTGGATACGCAGTATTTT
v_gene: TRBV6-2/TRBV6-3; j_gene: TRBJ2-5; d_gene: TRBD1; abundance: many; CDR3aa: CASRPTGYQETQYF; CDR3nt: TGTGCCAGCAGGCCGACAGGGTATCAAGAGACCCAGTACTTC
v_gene: TRBV20-1; j_gene: TRBJ1-2; d_gene: NA; abundance: many; CDR3aa: CSARRARDFYGYTF; CDR3nt: TGCAGTGCTAGAAGAGCCAGGGATTTCTATGGCTACACCTTC
v_gene: TRBV5-4; j_gene: TRBJ2-5; d_gene: NA; abundance: many; CDR3aa: CASSLPQGETQYF; CDR3nt: TGTGCCAGCAGCCTCCCCCAGGGAGAGACCCAGTACTTC
v_gene: TRBV12-3/TRBV12-4; j_gene: TRBJ1-2; d_gene: NA; abundance: many; CDR3aa: CASSRDPGYGYTF; CDR3nt: TGTGCCAGCAGCCGCGATCCAGGGTATGGCTACACCTTC
v_gene: TRBV5-4; j_gene: TRBJ2-3; d_gene: NA; abundance: many; CDR3aa: CASRLTGHGQDTQYF; CDR3nt: TGTGCCAGCAGGTTAACTGGACACGGGCAAGATACGCAGTATTTT
v_gene: TRBV7-9; j_gene: TRBJ2-7; d_gene: TRBD1; abundance: NA; CDR3aa: CASSFRGQGPYEQYF; CDR3nt: TGTGCCAGCAGCTTCCGTGGACAGGGGCCCTACGAGCAGTACTTC
v_gene: TRBV27; j_gene: TRBJ2-5; d_gene: TRBD2; abundance: many; CDR3aa: CASGRVRQTQYF; CDR3nt: TGTGCCAGCGGGAGGGTGAGACAGACCCAGTACTTC
v_gene: TRBV10-3; j_gene: TRBJ2-7; d_gene: NA; abundance: many; CDR3aa: CAISYAGDEQYF; CDR3nt: TGTGCCATCAGTTACGCCGGCGACGAGCAGTACTTC
v_gene: TRBV12-3/TRBV12-4; j_gene: TRBJ1-1; d_gene: NA; abundance: many; CDR3aa: CASSWSRDTEAFF; CDR3nt: TGTGCCAGCAGTTGGTCCAGGGACACTGAAGCTTTCTTT
v_gene: TRBV20-1; j_gene: TRBJ2-7; d_gene: NA; abundance: many; CDR3aa: CSAREVRQGYEQYF; CDR3nt: TGCAGTGCTAGAGAAGTACGCCAGGGCTACGAGCAGTACTTC
v_gene: TRBV5-6; j_gene: TRBJ2-1; d_gene: NA; abundance: few; CDR3aa: CASSLDLGKSSYNEQFF; CDR3nt: TGTGCCAGCAGCTTGGATTTAGGAAAGAGCTCCTACAATGAGCAGTTCTTC